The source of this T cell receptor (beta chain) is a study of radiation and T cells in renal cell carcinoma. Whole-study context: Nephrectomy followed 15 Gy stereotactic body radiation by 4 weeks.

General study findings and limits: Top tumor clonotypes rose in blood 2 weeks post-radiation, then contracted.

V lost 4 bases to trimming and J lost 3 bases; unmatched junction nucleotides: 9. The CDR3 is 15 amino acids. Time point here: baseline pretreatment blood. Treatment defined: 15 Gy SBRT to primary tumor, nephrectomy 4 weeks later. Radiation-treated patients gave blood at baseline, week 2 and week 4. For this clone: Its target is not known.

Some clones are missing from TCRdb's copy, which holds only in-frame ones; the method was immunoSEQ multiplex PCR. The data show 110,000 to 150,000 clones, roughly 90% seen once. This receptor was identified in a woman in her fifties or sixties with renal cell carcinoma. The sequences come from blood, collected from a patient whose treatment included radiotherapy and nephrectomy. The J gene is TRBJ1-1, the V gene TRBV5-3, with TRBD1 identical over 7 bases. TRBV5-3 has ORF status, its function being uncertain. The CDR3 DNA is TGTGCCAGAAGCCCGAGGGGACAGTTTGACACTGAAGCTTTCTTT. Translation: CARSPRGQFDTEAFF.